These 21 T cell receptor beta chains share one sample of origin, sequenced in a study of blood T cell repertoires in COVID-19. Sequencing used immunoSEQ multiplex PCR; TCRdb keeps in-frame clones, though not all of them. This table has a few hundred thousand clones, around 84% appearing once. The sequencing sample was made of PBMCs or T cells enriched from blood (not recorded which). These receptors were taken from a woman aged 50 to 65 who had been exposed to COVID-19.

The chain has TRBV10-2 and TRBJ2-7, with 8 bases matching TRBD1. The CDR3 sequence is 14 residues long. Unmatched junction bases numbered 9, after V lost 6 bases and J lost 5 bases. Germline lookup yields CDR1 WSHSY and CDR2 SAAADI. The CDR3 region is CASSLTGEFDEQYF. CDR3 nucleotides: TGCGCCAGCAGCCTGACAGGGGAGTTCGACGAGCAGTACTTC.

The chain has TRBV29-1 and TRBJ2-7, with D perhaps TRBD2 (6 bases). The V gene's germline CDR1 is SQVTM and CDR2 ANQGSEA. The CDR3 is 13 amino acids. Trimming removed 5 bases from V and 5 bases from J, with 16 bases in between. The CDR3 protein is CSVRQASGDEQYF. Here the CDR3 DNA reads TGCAGCGTTCGCCAGGCCTCGGGGGACGAGCAGTACTTC.

The chain combines TRBV19 with TRBJ1-1, with unresolved D. CDR1 and CDR2 (germline): LNHDA, SQIVND (reference sequence). CDR3 length: 15 amino acids. V was pared by 5 bases and J by 4 bases, with 17 bases between. The CDR3 protein is CASSLPSGKATEAFF. CDR3 coding DNA: TGTGCCAGTAGTCTCCCCTCGGGGAAGGCCACTGAAGCTTTCTTT.

The chain has TRBV7-8 and TRBJ1-3; TRBD1 matches at 8 bases. V was pared by 5 bases and J by 0 bases, with 12 bases of the junction left unmatched. CDR3 length equals 18 residues. Germline assignment: CDR1 SGHVS and CDR2 FQNEAQ. CDR3 bases: TGTGCCAGCAGCCAACCGGGACAGGTTCTGAGCTCTGGAAACACCATATATTTT. This encodes CASSQPGQVLSSGNTIYF.

The count of this clone is one. The CDR3 DNA sequence: TGTGCCAGCAGCACTAGCACAGATACGCAGTATTTT. Its protein is CASSTSTDTQYF. The rearrangement links TRBV7-2 to TRBJ2-3; D is unresolved. Germline CDR1 SGHTA, CDR2 FQGNSA. Trimming removed 5 bases at V and 0 bases at J, with 3 bases between. This CDR3 spans 12 amino acids.

The chain joins TRBV7-8 to TRBJ1-3; 8 bases are shared with TRBD1. Germline lookup yields CDR1 SGHVS and CDR2 FQNEAQ. CDR3 size: 16 residues. V was pared by 6 bases and J by 3 bases, with 10 bases of the junction left unmatched. The CDR3 sequence is CASSRRTGKDGNTIYF. DNA for the CDR3: TGTGCCAGCAGTAGAAGGACAGGGAAAGATGGAAACACCATATATTTT.

A single count supports this clone. The V and J genes are TRBV4-1 and TRBJ2-7, with 10 positions matching TRBD1. After removal of 4 bases from V and 3 bases from J, the junction contained 6 bases not matched to a gene. The germline CDR1 and CDR2 sequences are MGHRA and YSYEKL. This CDR3 has 15 amino acids. Here the CDR3 reads CASSPEGTGVYEQYF. CDR3 bases: TGCGCCAGCAGCCCCGAAGGGACAGGGGTCTACGAGCAGTACTTC.

J is TRBJ1-4 and V is TRBV10-2; perhaps TRBD1 as D (5 bases). This CDR3 is 13 amino acids long. Germline V lookup: CDR1 WSHSY, CDR2 SAAADI. Trimming pared 4 bases from V and 11 bases from J, leaving 14 bases between. CDR3 nucleotide sequence: TGCGCCAGCAGTGGATGGGGCGAAGAGAAACTGTTTTTT. Translating gives CASSGWGEEKLFF.

J is TRBJ1-5 and V is TRBV19; TRBD1 matches 7 bases. The CDR3 is 17 residues long. V trimming: 5 bases; J trimming: 0 bases; junction bases outside the gene matches: 10. CDR1 and CDR2 (germline): LNHDA, SQIVND (reference sequence). CDR3 bases: TGTGCCAGTAGTTCGTGGCTACAGGGGTATAGCAATCAGCCCCAGCATTTT. Amino acids: CASSSWLQGYSNQPQHF.

This rearrangement joins TRBV7-9 to TRBJ1-2; tentative D call: TRBD1 (5 bases). This CDR3 is built from 15 residues. In germline, CDR1 is SEHNR, CDR2 FQNEAQ (reference sequence). Trimming took off 1 base at V and 8 bases at J, with 17 bases between the two ends. In nucleotides, the CDR3 is TGTGCCAGCAGCTTAGTCATTCAGGGAACGGACGGCTACACCTTC. This gives the protein CASSLVIQGTDGYTF.

The V and J genes are TRBV5-8 and TRBJ1-6, with D tentatively TRBD1 (6 bases). The V gene lost 1 base and the J gene lost 6 bases, with 14 bases spanning the gap. CDR1 is SGHTS and CDR2 is YDEGEE in the germline V gene. The CDR3 contains 16 residues. The CDR3 spells CASSLRGAVSNSPLHF. The CDR3, as DNA: TGTGCCAGCAGCTTGCGGGGGGCGGTGAGTAATTCACCCCTCCACTTT.

The gene calls are TRBV5-6 and TRBJ1-2; TRBD1 matches at 9 bases. Germline V gene lookup returns CDR1 SGHDT and CDR2 YYEEEE. V gave up 5 bases and J gave up 7 bases; unmatched junction bases: 12. The CDR3 covers 15 residues. The DNA of the CDR3 is TGTGCCAGCAGAGATTCGGGACAGGGTAGTTTTGGCTACACCTTC. Its protein is CASRDSGQGSFGYTF.

This chain uses TRBV7-9 with TRBJ2-6, with 8 bases identical to TRBD1. This CDR3 contains 17 residues. Per the germline V gene, CDR1 is SEHNR and CDR2 is FQNEAQ (reference sequence). Trimming at V came to 5 bases and at J to 0 bases, leaving 6 bases not matched to a gene. DNA of the CDR3: TGTGCCAGCAGCCCTGGGACAGGCAGCTCTGGGGCCAACGTCCTGACTTTC. This codes for CASSPGTGSSGANVLTF.

The chain has TRBV6-2 or TRBV6-3 and TRBJ2-7; D is perhaps TRBD1 (5 bases). The CDR3 loop spans 15 amino acids. Germline CDR1 MNHEY, CDR2 SVGEGT. The V and J ends lost 3 bases and 4 bases respectively, with 16 bases between them. CDR3 sequence (DNA): TGTGCCAGCAGTTATAGCCTTAGCAGGGTATACGAGCAGTACTTC. It codes for CASSYSLSRVYEQYF.

The V and J genes are TRBV9 and TRBJ2-2; 7 positions match TRBD1. Trimming removed 4 bases from V and 7 bases from J; junction bases left unmatched: 10. This CDR3 region has 15 residues. Germline-derived CDR1 and CDR2 are SGDLS and YYNGEE. CDR3 DNA sequence: TGTGCCAGCAGCTCCCGGGACAGAGCTTTCGGGGAGCTGTTTTTT. This codes for CASSSRDRAFGELFF.

V usage is TRBV12-3 or TRBV12-4 and J usage is TRBJ2-1; possible D gene TRBD2, 5 bases. CDR3 size: 13 residues. Trimming removed 2 bases from V and 4 bases from J, with 6 bases in between. CDR3: CASSLIAYNEQFF. The CDR3 DNA reads as TGTGCCAGCAGTTTAATAGCGTACAATGAGCAGTTCTTC.

The CDR3 DNA is TGTGCCAGCAGTCCGACCTATTACAGGGGGCGCGGCTATGGCTACACCTTC. This codes for CASSPTYYRGRGYGYTF. The V call is TRBV6-6, the J call TRBJ1-2; 9 bases are shared with TRBD1. The CDR3 length is 17 residues. Per germline, CDR1 MNHNY and CDR2 SVGAGI (reference sequence). Trimming removed 5 bases from V and 4 bases from J; junction bases left unmatched: 14.

This clone was observed once. The genes are TRBV9 and TRBJ1-1; D might be TRBD1 (6 bases). This CDR3 contains 17 residues. Trimming removed 0 bases from V and 0 bases from J, with 15 bases in between. The V gene's germline CDR1 is SGDLS and CDR2 YYNGEE. The CDR3, as DNA: TGTGCCAGCAGCGTAGCTCCCCGGGACATTATGAACACTGAAGCTTTCTTT. This translates into CASSVAPRDIMNTEAFF.

The rearrangement joins TRBV18 to TRBJ2-1; D not certain. Germline values: CDR1 KGHSH, CDR2 LQKENI. This CDR3 region has 17 residues. V shed 2 bases and J shed 6 bases, with 20 bases lying between them. This CDR3 is CASSPGPEAGASNEQFF. Here the CDR3 DNA reads TGTGCCAGCTCACCAGGCCCTGAGGCCGGCGCGAGCAATGAGCAGTTCTTC.

This clone was seen once. V gene TRBV6-2 or TRBV6-3 combines with J gene TRBJ2-3, with TRBD1 identical over 7 bases. This CDR3 has 16 residues. In germline, CDR1 is MNHEY, CDR2 SVGEGT. Trimming took 2 bases from V and 0 from J; bases not matched to a gene: 5. CDR3 DNA sequence: TGTGCCAGCAGTTACACTTCCAGGGGGAGCACAGATACGCAGTATTTT. It translates to CASSYTSRGSTDTQYF.

This sequence joins TRBV5-4 and TRBJ2-1; a weak D match, TRBD2 (7 bases). The CDR3 runs 14 residues. V was cut by 9 bases and J by 6 bases, with 19 bases left in between. Germline V gene data show CDR1 as SGHNT and CDR2 as YYREEE (reference sequence). In DNA form, the CDR3 reads TGTGCCACCTCCCCCCGGGGGGCGTTCAATGAGCAGTTCTTC. Residues: CATSPRGAFNEQFF. The full variable domain, rest sourced from reference TRBV5-4 and TRBJ2-1, is ETGVTQSPTHLIKTRGQQVTLRCSSQSGHNTVSWYQQALGQGPQFIFQYYREEENGRGNFPPRFSGLQFPNYSSELNVNALELDDSALYLCATSPRGAFNEQFFGPGTRLTVL.